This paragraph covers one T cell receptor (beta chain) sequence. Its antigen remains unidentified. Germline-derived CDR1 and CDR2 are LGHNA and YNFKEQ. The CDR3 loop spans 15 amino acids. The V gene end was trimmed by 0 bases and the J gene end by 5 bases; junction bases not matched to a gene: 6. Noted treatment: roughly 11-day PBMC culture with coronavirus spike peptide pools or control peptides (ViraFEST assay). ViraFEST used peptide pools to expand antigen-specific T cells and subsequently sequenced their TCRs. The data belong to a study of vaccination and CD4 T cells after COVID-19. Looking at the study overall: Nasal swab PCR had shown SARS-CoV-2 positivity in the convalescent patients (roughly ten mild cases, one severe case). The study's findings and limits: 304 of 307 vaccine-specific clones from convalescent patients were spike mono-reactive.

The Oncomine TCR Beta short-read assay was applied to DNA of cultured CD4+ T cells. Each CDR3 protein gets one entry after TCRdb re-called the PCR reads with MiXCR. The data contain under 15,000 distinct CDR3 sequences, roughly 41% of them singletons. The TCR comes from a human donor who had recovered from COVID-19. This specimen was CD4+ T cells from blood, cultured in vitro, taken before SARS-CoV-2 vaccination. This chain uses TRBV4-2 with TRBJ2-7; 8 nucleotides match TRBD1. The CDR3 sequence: CASSQEVGQGNEQYF. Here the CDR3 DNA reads TGTGCCAGCAGCCAAGAGGTAGGACAGGGTAACGAGCAGTACTTC.